This T cell receptor (beta chain) comes out of a study of blood T cell repertoires in COVID-19. Study information: Donors in the United States, Italy and Spain gave samples during acute or convalescent COVID-19. PBMCs, B-cell-depleted T cells, or T cells provided the cDNA or gDNA that made up the material.

With V trimmed by 0 bases and J by 4 bases, 9 bases remained unmatched. The germline V gene has CDR1 LGHNA and CDR2 YNFKEQ. The CDR3 covers 17 residues. As handled by the study authors: By means of reference gene primer amplification, nucleated cell counts were estimated. The table came from immunoSEQ multiplex PCR; TCRdb's copy has only in-frame clones and leaves some out. The DNA was the basis for D and trimming; V, J and clone size are from that table. The profile covers 200,000 to 250,000 clones, with about 88% appearing a single time and 2.5% to 3.5% taken by the ten largest. The TCR originated in a woman aged 60-70 years with acute or convalescent COVID-19. The sequenced material came from peripheral blood. This chain links TRBV4-2 with TRBJ1-5; TRBD1 matches at 7 bases. This CDR3 reads CASSQDGNRGANQPQHF. The CDR3 DNA reads TGTGCCAGCAGCCAAGATGGGAACAGGGGTGCTAATCAGCCCCAGCATTTT.